The 8 T cell receptor beta chains listed next were all sequenced from one sample in a study of beta chain features in type 1 diabetes. The study, taken as a whole, reports: Within each of all four CD4+ subsets, Type 1 diabetes patients had TCRB CDR3s that were moderately but significantly shorter.

These receptors' antigens are unknown. The sequenced template was cDNA made from the entire isolated RNA. The table came from immunoSEQ multiplex PCR; TCRdb's copy has only in-frame clones and leaves some out. The table includes approximately 160,000 clones, approximately 10% detected once. Sequencing was done on a sample of central memory CD4+ T cells from blood. All receptors come from a man aged 25 to 40 with type 1 diabetes.

This clone was found a few times. DNA for the CDR3: TGTGCCAGCAGCCCCGAGGGGGGACTAGCGTCAGATACGCAGTATTTT. Its protein product is CASSPEGGLASDTQYF. The chain combines TRBV9 with TRBJ2-3; 10 bases match TRBD2. Germline CDR1 reads SGDLS; CDR2 reads YYNGEE. Losses at the gene ends were 4 bases for V and 4 bases for J; bases not matched to a gene: 9. The CDR3 extends over 16 amino acids. The full variable domain, its missing parts supplied by reference TRBV9 and TRBJ2-3, is DSGVTQTPKHLITATGQRVTLRCSPRSGDLSVYWYQQSLDQGLQFLIQYYNGEERAKGNILERFSAQQFPDLHSELNLSSLELGDSALYFCASSPEGGLASDTQYFGPGTRLTVL.

The V call is TRBV6-6, the J call TRBJ2-2, with 9 nucleotides matching TRBD1. Germline V gives CDR1 MNHNY, CDR2 SVGAGI (reference sequence). The CDR3 loop spans 16 amino acids. Trimming at V came to 6 bases and at J to 4 bases, leaving 9 bases not matched to a gene. Written as DNA, the CDR3 is TGTGCCAGCAGATGGCCGGGACAGGGTGTCACCGGGGAGCTGTTTTTT. Translating it yields CASRWPGQGVTGELFF.

This clone was counted a few times. The chain links TRBV7-2 to TRBJ2-5, with D perhaps TRBD1 (6 bases). Trimming removed 5 bases at V and 1 base at J, with 11 bases between. The length of the CDR3 is 14 residues. Germline V gives CDR1 SGHTA, CDR2 FQGNSA. CDR3 nucleotide sequence: TGTGCCAGCAGCCCTACAGGGCGCCAAGAGACCCAGTACTTC. Protein: CASSPTGRQETQYF.

This clone appeared a few times. The V and J genes are TRBV5-1 and TRBJ2-1; TRBD1 aligns across 7 bases. CDR1 is SGHRS and CDR2 is YFSETQ in the germline V gene. This CDR3 has 15 amino acids. The trim removed 2 bases at V and 5 bases at J, leaving 7 bases unmatched. DNA of the CDR3: TGCGCCAGCAGCTTAATCGGGACAGCCAACAATGAGCAGTTCTTC. Protein product: CASSLIGTANNEQFF.

This clone has more than one count but fewer than ten. In nucleotides, the CDR3 is TGTGCCAGCAGTTCCCGGTCCTCTGGAAACACCATATATTTT. Its translation is CASSSRSSGNTIYF. The chain links TRBV2 to TRBJ1-3, with D hard to call. Per germline, CDR1 SNHLY and CDR2 FYNNEI. Between the trimmed V and J ends, which lost 5 bases and 0 bases, there was a span of 8 bases. The CDR3 sequence is 14 residues long.

Only a few counts were recorded for this clone. The V call is TRBV18, the J call TRBJ2-7, with D possibly being TRBD1 (6 bases). The CDR3 runs 15 residues. Trimming removed 0 bases from V and 0 bases from J, with 9 bases in between. The germline V gene has CDR1 KGHSH and CDR2 LQKENI. The CDR3 region is CASSPPGQTSYEQYF. The CDR3 DNA reads as TGTGCCAGCTCACCACCGGGACAAACCTCCTACGAGCAGTACTTC.

Concerning this clone: Other nucleotide sequences in the sample specify the same CDR3. The chain is built from TRBV7-9 and TRBJ2-7; unclear D gene. The CDR3 sequence is 11 residues long. V was shortened by 5 bases and J by 1 base, with 3 bases between the two germline ends. Germline V gives CDR1 SEHNR, CDR2 FQNEAQ (reference sequence). The DNA for the CDR3 is TGTGCCAGCAGCCCTTCCTACGAGCAGTACTTC. Translating gives CASSPSYEQYF. The full variable domain, completed using reference TRBV7-9 and TRBJ2-7, is DTGVSQNPRHKITKRGQNVTFRCDPISEHNRLYWYRQTLGQGPEFLTYFQNEAQLEKSRLLSDRFSAERPKGSFSTLEIQRTEQGDSAMYLCASSPSYEQYFGPGTRLTVT.

The chain links TRBV5-1 to TRBJ2-2; 8 bases are a match to TRBD1. Germline V lookup: CDR1 SGHRS, CDR2 YFSETQ. The CDR3 has 18 amino acids. The V gene end was trimmed by 2 bases and the J gene end by 0 bases; junction bases not matched to a gene: 9. CDR3 bases: TGCGCCAGCAGCTTCCCTCCAACAGGGGGGCCGAACACCGGGGAGCTGTTTTTT. Translation: CASSFPPTGGPNTGELFF.